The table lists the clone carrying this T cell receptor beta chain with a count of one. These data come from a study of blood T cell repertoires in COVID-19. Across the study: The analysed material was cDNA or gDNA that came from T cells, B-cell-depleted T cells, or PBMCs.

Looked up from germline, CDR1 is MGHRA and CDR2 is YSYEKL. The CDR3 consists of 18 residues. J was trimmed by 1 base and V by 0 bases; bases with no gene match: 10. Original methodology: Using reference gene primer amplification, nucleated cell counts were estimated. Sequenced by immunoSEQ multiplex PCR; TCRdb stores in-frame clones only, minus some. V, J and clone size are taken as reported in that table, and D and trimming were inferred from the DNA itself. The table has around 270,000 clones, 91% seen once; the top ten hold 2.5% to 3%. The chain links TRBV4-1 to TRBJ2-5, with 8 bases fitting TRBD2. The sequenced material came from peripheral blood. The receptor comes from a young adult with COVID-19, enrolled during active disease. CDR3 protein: CASSQDGLGSGIQETQYF. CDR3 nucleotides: TGCGCCAGCAGCCAAGATGGTCTCGGTAGCGGGATCCAAGAGACCCAGTACTTC.